This TCR beta chain was recovered during a study of neoadjuvant anti-PD-1 for oral cavity cancer. Study at large: Non-progressing patients received a fourth nivolumab dose near day 43, then surgery on days 50-56. Regarding the study as a whole: Higher pretreatment blood Treg/Th17 ratios correlated with higher pretreatment blood and lower post-treatment tumor TCRbeta clonality.

Profiled with immunoSEQ multiplex PCR; TCRdb holds only in-frame clones, not every one. The sample yields 55,000 to 75,000 clones, about 86% seen once. J was trimmed by 3 bases and V by 4 bases; bases with no gene match: 12. The CDR3 covers 18 residues. Per germline, CDR1 MGHRA and CDR2 YSYEKL. This sample's time point: after neoadjuvant nivolumab, at surgical resection. A word on this clone: The antigen is unknown.

The specimen comprised PBMCs, sampled after nivolumab (anti-PD-1) treatment. The chain couples TRBV4-1 to TRBJ2-3, with TRBD2 identical over 11 bases. This clonotype was obtained from a person between 35 and 79 years old with oral cavity squamous cell carcinoma. CDR3 amino acids: CASSPVAASGRRTDTQYF. CDR3 sequence (DNA): TGCGCCAGCAGCCCGGTGGCGGCTAGCGGGAGGAGGACAGATACGCAGTATTTT.